A selection of T cell receptor beta chains follows, all from one sample in a study of technical replicates of blood from a few donors. Only in-frame clones appear in the TCRdb table, and some are missing; sequencing was by immunoSEQ multiplex PCR. This repertoire shows tens of thousands of clones, roughly nine tenths found once; its top ten account for about 0.39%. The material sequenced was T cells isolated from PBMCs. The source is a human donor in good health. Each CDR3 is given with its conserved first and last residue. Each record gives: J gene, V gene, clone size, D gene, CDR3 DNA, CDR3 protein. D genes are given only for firm matches. The size of a clone is reported for some rows only, either as once, few or many, or as a class for expanded clones.

TRBJ2-1	TRBV15	.	TRBD1	TGTGCCGTACCCGGGACAGCCAATGAGCAGTTCTTC	CAVPGTANEQFF
TRBJ2-7	TRBV7-2	.	.	TGTGCCAGCAGCTTACTCGCGGGACCCCCCTACGAGCAGTACTTC	CASSLLAGPPYEQYF
TRBJ1-2	TRBV21-1	once	.	TGTGCCAGCAGCAAAGTCGGGGGGGAAGACGGCTACACCTTC	CASSKVGGEDGYTF
TRBJ2-7	TRBV7-8	.	.	TGTGCCAGCAGCTTAGTCGCGCTAGCCACAAGGGAGCAGTACTTC	CASSLVALATREQYF
TRBJ1-1	TRBV5-1	.	TRBD1	TGCGCCAGCAGCGCGACCGGGACAGGGGATACTGAAGCTTTCTTT	CASSATGTGDTEAFF
TRBJ1-4	TRBV25-1	few	.	TGTGCCAGCAGGGACTCCGACGAGGAAAAACTGTTTTTT	CASRDSDEEKLFF
TRBJ2-7	TRBV5-1	.	TRBD2	TGCGCCAGCAGCCTCACCCAGCGGGAGGTCTCCTACGAGCAGTACTTC	CASSLTQREVSYEQYF
TRBJ2-2	TRBV29-1	.	.	TGCAGCGTTCTGAACACCGGGGAGCTGTTTTTT	CSVLNTGELFF
TRBJ2-1	TRBV4-1	.	TRBD2	TGCGCCAGCAGCCAAGTTATAGCGGGAGTCTACAATGAGCAGTTCTTC	CASSQVIAGVYNEQFF
TRBJ2-5	TRBV4-1	.	.	TGCGCCAGCAGCCAAGCCCCGACAGGGAGGCAGACCCAGTACTTC	CASSQAPTGRQTQYF
TRBJ2-7	TRBV5-1	.	.	TGCGCCAGCAGCTTGGATCGCTACGAGCAGTACTTC	CASSLDRYEQYF
TRBJ1-5	TRBV23-1	.	TRBD1	TGCGCCAGCAGTCAGATTTGTGGGACAGGTAATCAGCCCCAGCATTTT	CASSQICGTGNQPQHF
TRBJ2-1	TRBV14	.	.	TGTGCCAGCAGCCTCAGACTAGATGAGGTAATCTTC	CASSLRLDEVIF
TRBJ1-2	TRBV11-2	.	.	TGTGCCAGCAGCGCCGCATACTCTCAGGGGATCTATGGCTACACCTTC	CASSAAYSQGIYGYTF
TRBJ1-1	TRBV4-1	.	.	TGCGCCAGCAGCCAAGTACAGGACAGATTGAACACTGAAGCTTTCTTT	CASSQVQDRLNTEAFF
TRBJ1-2	TRBV10-3	.	.	TGTGCCATCAGTGAGTCGAATCAGGGGTACTATGGCTACACCTTC	CAISESNQGYYGYTF
TRBJ2-2	TRBV6-1	.	.	TGTGCCAGCATCCTAACAGGCTCGAACACCGGGGAGCTGTTTTTT	CASILTGSNTGELFF
TRBJ2-3	TRBV5-4	.	TRBD2	TGTGCCAGCAGCTCAGCGGGACCCCGCAATACGCAGTATTTT	CASSSAGPRNTQYF
TRBJ1-4	TRBV10-2	.	.	TGCGCCAGCCTTCCGAGGGAAAAACTGTTTTTT	CASLPREKLFF
TRBJ2-2	TRBV29-1	.	TRBD1	TGCAGCGTTGAGGACAGGCTGAACACCGGGGAGCTGTTTTTT	CSVEDRLNTGELFF
TRBJ2-6	TRBV7-2	.	.	TGTGCCAGCAGCTTATATGTATCTGGGGCCAACGTCCTGACTTTC	CASSLYVSGANVLTF
TRBJ2-3	TRBV7-2	once	.	TGTGCCAGCAGCCTAACTGGTGGAGCAGGGACAGATACGCAGTATTTT	CASSLTGGAGTDTQYF
TRBJ2-2	TRBV10-3	.	TRBD1	TGTGCCATCAGAGACGGGACAGGGGCGAAGGACGGGGAGCTGTTTTTT	CAIRDGTGAKDGELFF
TRBJ1-4	TRBV19	few	TRBD1	TGTGCCAGTATCCCTCGTCTTGGACAGGGGGAAAAACTGTTTTTT	CASIPRLGQGEKLFF
TRBJ2-1	TRBV4-3	.	TRBD2	TGCGCCAGCAGCCAAGCACTAGCGGGAGTAAGTAATGAGCAGTTCTTC	CASSQALAGVSNEQFF
TRBJ1-4	TRBV6-1	.	.	TGTGCCAGCAGTGAAGCTGGACAGAATAATGAAAAACTGTTTTTT	CASSEAGQNNEKLFF
TRBJ2-5	TRBV25-1	.	TRBD1	TGTGCCAGCAGTGATCGGGACAGGGCGGCCCAAGAGACCCAGTACTTC	CASSDRDRAAQETQYF
TRBJ1-1	TRBV6-1	.	.	TGTGCCAGCAGAGGTAGGGGGATTTACACTGAAGCTTTCTTT	CASRGRGIYTEAFF
TRBJ1-2	TRBV19	.	.	TGTGCCAGTAGTTTAAGAAGGACACAAAACTATGGCTACACCTTC	CASSLRRTQNYGYTF
TRBJ1-5	TRBV25-1	.	.	TGTGCCAGCAGTAGGGGGATTCAGCCCCAGCATTTT	CASSRGIQPQHF
TRBJ2-1	TRBV19	.	TRBD1	TGTGCCAGTAGTATGGCCGGGACAGGGGCCTACAATGAGCAGTTCTTC	CASSMAGTGAYNEQFF
TRBJ2-7	TRBV18	.	.	TGTGCCAGCTCACTGACAGGCCTGGACTACGAGCAGTACTTC	CASSLTGLDYEQYF
TRBJ2-1	TRBV11-3	.	.	TGTGCCAGCAGCTTGGCCACCATCTACAATGAGCAGTTCTTC	CASSLATIYNEQFF
TRBJ2-4	TRBV5-4	.	.	TGTGCCAGCAGCGAGAATATCAAAAACATTCAGTACTTC	CASSENIKNIQYF
TRBJ2-3	TRBV29-1	.	TRBD1	TGCAGCGTTCGACAGGGGGCCTCAGATACGCAGTATTTT	CSVRQGASDTQYF
TRBJ1-2	TRBV5-6	.	.	TGTGCCAGCAGCTTGAGCCTTCCTTATGGCTACACCTTC	CASSLSLPYGYTF
TRBJ1-3	TRBV9	.	.	TGTGCCAGCAGCGTCAGCGAGGGAGGAAACACCATATATTTT	CASSVSEGGNTIYF
TRBJ1-1	TRBV9	.	TRBD1	TGTGCCAGCAGCTCCAGCCCACAGGGGTGGGGGAACACTGAAGCTTTCTTT	CASSSSPQGWGNTEAFF